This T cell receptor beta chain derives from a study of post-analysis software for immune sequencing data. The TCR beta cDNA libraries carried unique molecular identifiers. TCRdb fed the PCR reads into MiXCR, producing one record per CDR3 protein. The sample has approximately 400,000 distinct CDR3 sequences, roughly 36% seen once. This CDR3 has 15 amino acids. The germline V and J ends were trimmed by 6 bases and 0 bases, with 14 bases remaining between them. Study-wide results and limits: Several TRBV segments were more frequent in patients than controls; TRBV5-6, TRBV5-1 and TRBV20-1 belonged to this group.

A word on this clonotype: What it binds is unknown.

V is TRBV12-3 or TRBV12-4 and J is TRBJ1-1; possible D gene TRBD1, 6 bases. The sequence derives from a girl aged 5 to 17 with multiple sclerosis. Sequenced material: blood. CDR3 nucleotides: TGTGCCAGCAGGCGCCGGGGACAAGTGAACACTGAAGCTTTCTTT. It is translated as CASRRRGQVNTEAFF.